Detailed here is one T cell receptor beta chain. Antigen: not known. A junction end diverges from the germline sequence, so it may reflect a read error. In patients chosen for sequencing, flow cytometry had shown CD8+CD57+ cell expansion. Profiling that covered TCR beta VDJ and CDR3 relied on genomic DNA as its template. A single record per CDR3 protein comes from TCRdb applying MiXCR to the reads. The repertoire consists of around 200,000 distinct CDR3 sequences, with over 40% occurring once and the leading ten covering 1.8%. Germline V gives CDR1 DFQATT, CDR2 SNEGSKA (reference sequence). The CDR3 totals 14 residues. The data originate from a study of CD8+CD57+ T cells in acquired aplastic anemia. Across the study: Roughly 3.1 ug was the average amount of DNA from sorted CD4+ and CD8+ cells. Study results and caveats: Roughly 30 CD8+ CDR3 sequences occurred in both the patients and the controls.

Specimen: sorted CD4+, CD8+, or CD8+CD57+ T cells (not recorded which) from PBMCs. The V gene is TRBV20-1, the J gene TRBJ2-3; 10 nucleotides align to TRBD1. This TCR was sampled from a human donor with aplastic anemia. CDR3 in DNA: TGCAGTGCCGCCGGGACAGGGGCTGGAGGTACGCAGTGTTTT. Translation: CSAAGTGAGGTQCF.